Presented here are 29 T cell receptor beta chains from one specimen sequenced in a study of T cell responses to AZD1222 COVID-19 vaccine. Generated by immunoSEQ multiplex PCR, the TCRdb table keeps only in-frame clones and is missing some. The data contain 95,000 to 150,000 clones, around 93% of them singletons. Sequenced here: peripheral blood, sampled on day 0 of AZD1222 vaccination. The receptors originated from an adult in good health.

The rearrangement links TRBV6-6 to TRBJ2-7; 7 bases align to TRBD2. J was trimmed by 2 bases and V by 0 bases; bases with no gene match: 7. Germline V gene data show CDR1 as MNHNY and CDR2 as SVGAGI (reference sequence). CDR3 size: 16 residues. CDR3 sequence: CASSYSWASGTYEQYF. In nucleotides, the CDR3 is TGTGCCAGCAGTTACTCCTGGGCTAGCGGAACCTACGAGCAGTACTTC.

The chain carries TRBV12-3 or TRBV12-4 and TRBJ2-7; D not certain. V lost 6 bases and J lost 3, with 9 bases in between. This CDR3 contains 12 residues. The CDR3 bases are TGTGCCAGCAGCCCCGTCGTCTACGAGCAGTACTTC. Amino acid sequence: CASSPVVYEQYF.

This chain links TRBV7-9 with TRBJ2-1; D is undetermined. CDR3 length: 14 amino acids. From germline, CDR1 is SEHNR and CDR2 FQNEAQ (reference sequence). V shed 1 base and J shed 3 bases, with 7 bases lying between them. The CDR3 nucleotides read TGTGCCAGCAGCTTAGAACGGTACTACAATGAGCAGTTCTTC. Protein sequence: CASSLERYYNEQFF.

This chain connects TRBV28 to TRBJ1-2; no definite D call. Trimming left V 5 bases short and J 7 bases short, with 11 bases between. Germline CDR1 is MDHEN and CDR2 is SYDVKM. The CDR3 is made up of 12 amino acids. The CDR3 region is CASSEDKTGYTF. Written as DNA, the CDR3 is TGTGCCAGCAGTGAAGACAAAACTGGCTACACCTTC.

This rearrangement joins TRBV6-5 to TRBJ2-7; no firm D call. V gave up 2 bases and J gave up 5 bases, with 13 bases separating them. CDR1 is MNHEY and CDR2 is SVGAGI in the germline V gene. The CDR3 totals 14 residues. CDR3 DNA: TGTGCCAGCAGTTACGACGGAAAGGTCCACGAGCAGTACTTC. Translated: CASSYDGKVHEQYF.

The chain uses TRBV18 and TRBJ1-6; D call uncertain. Trimming pared 3 bases from V and 14 bases from J, leaving 14 bases between. Germline CDR1 is KGHSH and CDR2 is LQKENI. The CDR3 spans 13 residues. The CDR3: CASSPSLKGTLHF. As DNA, the CDR3 is TGTGCCAGCTCACCCTCCCTGAAAGGGACCCTCCACTTT. Full variable domain (remainder filled in from reference TRBV18 and TRBJ1-6): NAGVMQNPRHLVRRRGQEARLRCSPMKGHSHVYWYRQLPEEGLKFMVYLQKENIIDESGMPKERFSAEFPKEGPSILRIQQVVRGDSAAYFCASSPSLKGTLHFGNGTRLTVT.

This chain connects TRBV19 to TRBJ1-3; 7 bases line up with TRBD1. This CDR3 is built from 17 residues. The V gene's germline CDR1 is LNHDA and CDR2 SQIVND (reference sequence). With V trimmed by 7 bases and J by 0 bases, 12 bases remained unmatched. The CDR3 DNA sequence: TGTGCCAGTACCGCAGACTCCGGGACAGTCTCTGGAAACACCATATATTTT. It specifies CASTADSGTVSGNTIYF.

This clone occurred once. The V gene is TRBV15, the J gene TRBJ1-1, with a tentative D call TRBD1 (6 bases). CDR3 length equals 14 residues. Germline values: CDR1 LNHNV, CDR2 YYDKDF (reference sequence). V dropped 1 base and J dropped 7 bases, with 13 bases sitting between them. The CDR3 here is CATSRAPKGVEAFF. The CDR3 nucleotides read TGTGCCACCAGCAGAGCGCCTAAGGGGGTTGAAGCTTTCTTT.

The CDR3 DNA is TGTGCCAGCAGTCGGAACGTAGCCACTAAAGAGACCCAGTACTTC. Its translation: CASSRNVATKETQYF. The rearrangement links TRBV6-2 or TRBV6-3 to TRBJ2-5; D uncertain. CDR1 and CDR2 from the germline V gene are MNHEY and SVGEGT. The V gene lost 5 bases and the J gene lost 3 bases, with 16 bases spanning the gap. The CDR3 length is 15 residues.

This clone was seen more than once but under ten times. The gene calls are TRBV14 and TRBJ1-1; no clear D gene. The germline gives CDR1 SGHDN, CDR2 FVKESK. The length of the CDR3 is 15 residues. V lost 0 bases and J lost 1, with 9 bases in between. CDR3 sequence: CASSQEYGKNTEAFF. CDR3 coding DNA: TGTGCCAGCAGCCAAGAGTACGGGAAGAACACTGAAGCTTTCTTT.

The rearrangement joins TRBV5-4 to TRBJ2-1; TRBD2 is a possible D gene (5 bases). Germline loops: CDR1 SGHNT, CDR2 YYREEE (reference sequence). This CDR3 is 12 amino acids long. V lost 6 bases to trimming and J lost 5 bases, with 9 bases between them. As DNA, the CDR3 is TGTGCCAGCAAAGGAGGAGACAATGAGCAGTTCTTC. As protein: CASKGGDNEQFF.

A single count supports this clone. The chain has TRBV11-2 and TRBJ1-6; 7 nucleotides agree with TRBD1. The V and J ends lost 5 bases and 7 bases, in that order; junction bases with no gene match: 8. Germline-derived CDR1 and CDR2 are SGHAT and FQNNGV. This CDR3 has 15 amino acids. The CDR3, as DNA: TGTGCCAGCAGCACCCGACAGGGTCAGAATTCACCCCTCCACTTT. Translating gives CASSTRQGQNSPLHF.

V usage is TRBV19 and J usage is TRBJ2-7, with a tentative D call TRBD1 (5 bases). The CDR3 runs 15 residues. Between the trimmed V and J ends, which lost 5 bases and 2 bases, there was a span of 16 bases. Germline V lookup: CDR1 LNHDA, CDR2 SQIVND (reference sequence). The CDR3 reads CASSQSAQVTYEQYF. DNA of the CDR3: TGTGCCAGTAGTCAGAGCGCACAGGTCACCTACGAGCAGTACTTC.

The chain carries TRBV7-9 and TRBJ1-3, with 7 bases matching TRBD1. The CDR3 sequence is 15 residues long. The V and J ends lost 5 bases and 7 bases, in that order; junction bases with no gene match: 11. CDR1 and CDR2 (germline): SEHNR, FQNEAQ (reference sequence). CDR3 amino acids: CASSSPRQGRNTIYF. CDR3 sequence (DNA): TGTGCCAGCAGCAGCCCCCGACAGGGTCGGAACACCATATATTTT.

The count of this clone is one. This CDR3 is CASSWGLAWNTGELFF. The CDR3 coding sequence is TGTGCCAGCAGTTGGGGACTAGCCTGGAACACCGGGGAGCTGTTTTTT. The chain recombines TRBV6-2 or TRBV6-3 with TRBJ2-2, with TRBD2 identical over 9 bases. The germline CDR1 and CDR2 sequences are MNHEY and SVGEGT. The CDR3 has 16 residues. J lost 1 base, V lost 4 bases, and 4 bases had no gene match.

The chain links TRBV12-5 to TRBJ1-2, with TRBD1 matching over 11 bases. Germline-derived CDR1 and CDR2 are LGHNT and FRNRAP. This CDR3 is 16 amino acids long. V gave up 0 bases and J gave up 7 bases; unmatched junction bases: 7. CDR3 sequence reads: CASGLVQGQGGSGYTF. The CDR3 DNA reads TGTGCTAGTGGTTTGGTACAGGGACAGGGGGGTAGTGGCTACACCTTC.

J is TRBJ1-5 and V is TRBV10-3; TRBD1 is a possible D gene (5 bases). Germline CDR1 ENHRY, CDR2 SYGVKD. Trimming took off 4 bases at V and 6 bases at J, with 10 bases between the two ends. The CDR3 is made up of 13 amino acids. The CDR3 DNA follows: TGTGCCATCAGTGGGGGGGGTTTTCAGCCCCAGCATTTT. Protein: CAISGGGFQPQHF.

The chain employs TRBV11-2 and TRBJ2-7; 8 bases agree with TRBD1. The CDR3 covers 16 residues. The ends lost 5 bases at V and 1 base at J; junction bases unmatched: 10. Germline V gives CDR1 SGHAT, CDR2 FQNNGV. CDR3 DNA: TGTGCCAGCAGCCCTCTCCTTGGACAGGGATCCTACGAGCAGTACTTC. This translates into CASSPLLGQGSYEQYF.

V gene TRBV18 combines with J gene TRBJ2-3; tentatively, D is TRBD2 (6 bases). Between the trimmed V and J ends, which lost 1 base and 1 base, there was a span of 6 bases. This CDR3 comprises 14 residues. In germline, CDR1 is KGHSH, CDR2 LQKENI. As DNA, the CDR3 is TGTGCCAGCTCACCACAGCGGGGCACAGATACGCAGTATTTT. Amino acids: CASSPQRGTDTQYF.

This clone was counted once. The gene calls are TRBV24-1 and TRBJ2-1, with 7 bases lining up with TRBD2. This CDR3 has 16 residues. Germline values: CDR1 KGHDR, CDR2 SFDVKD. The V and J ends lost 9 bases and 5 bases, in that order; junction bases with no gene match: 15. The CDR3 DNA follows: TGTGCCACCCAAAAACAAGCGGGAACCCGGGACAATGAGCAGTTCTTC. This codes for CATQKQAGTRDNEQFF.

This clone appeared once. The chain uses TRBV7-8 and TRBJ1-1; D ambiguous. Per germline, CDR1 SGHVS and CDR2 FQNEAQ. The CDR3 has 15 amino acids. V was pared by 4 bases and J by 1 base, with 13 bases between. The CDR3: CASSYTLGRNTEAFF. The DNA for the CDR3 is TGTGCCAGCAGCTACACGTTAGGGAGGAACACTGAAGCTTTCTTT.

This chain uses TRBV3-1 (or the pseudogene TRBV3-2) with TRBJ2-7; D is ambiguous. The CDR3 covers 13 residues. V lost 1 base to trimming and J lost 5 bases, with 9 bases between them. Germline loops: CDR1 LGHDT, CDR2 YNNKEL (reference sequence). CDR3 sequence reads: CASSQAINNEQYF. The CDR3 DNA reads TGTGCCAGCAGCCAAGCTATAAACAACGAGCAGTACTTC.

The genes are TRBV2 and TRBJ2-7; 13 positions match TRBD2. J gave up 10 bases and V 8 bases, and 11 bases lay outside the gene matches. The CDR3 is 14 amino acids. From germline, CDR1 is SNHLY and CDR2 FYNNEI. The CDR3 DNA reads as TGTGCCAGCGGGGCCGGGACTAGCGGGATTTTCCAGTACTTC. It translates to CASGAGTSGIFQYF.

This rearrangement joins TRBV27 to TRBJ2-6, with a possible D match to TRBD1 (6 bases). Trimming took 4 bases from V and 0 from J, leaving 19 bases between them. This CDR3 comprises 19 residues. In germline, CDR1 is MNHEY, CDR2 SMNVEV (reference sequence). CDR3 coding DNA: TGTGCCAGCAGTTCAGACAGGCCTGCTATTTACTCTGGGGCCAACGTCCTGACTTTC. Its translation is CASSSDRPAIYSGANVLTF.

This clone was seen just once. The chain uses TRBV2 and TRBJ2-4, with 7 nucleotides matching TRBD1. V was clipped by 9 bases and J by 1 base; unmatched bases: 3. Germline values: CDR1 SNHLY, CDR2 FYNNEI. The CDR3 sequence is 13 residues long. The CDR3 DNA sequence: TGTGCCAGTAAACAGGGGGCCAAAAACATTCAGTACTTC. Protein sequence: CASKQGAKNIQYF. The whole variable domain, remainder taken from reference TRBV2 and TRBJ2-4, is EPEVTQTPSHQVTQMGQEVILRCVPISNHLYFYWYRQILGQKVEFLVSFYNNEISEKSEIFDDQFSVERPDGSNFTLKIRSTKLEDSAMYFCASKQGAKNIQYFGAGTRLSVL.

This sequence joins TRBV29-1 and TRBJ1-4; D is uncertain. Germline CDR1 SQVTM, CDR2 ANQGSEA. Trimming cost V 4 bases and J 4 bases, with 10 bases left between them. The CDR3 has 13 residues. The CDR3 DNA is TGCAGCGTTGGAGGCAGAATTAATGAAAAACTGTTTTTT. This gives the protein CSVGGRINEKLFF.

The rearrangement uses TRBV19 and TRBJ2-1, with D possibly being TRBD2 (6 bases). Germline values: CDR1 LNHDA, CDR2 SQIVND (reference sequence). With 7 bases removed from V and 5 bases from J, the gap between germline ends came to 18 bases. This CDR3 spans 15 amino acids. For the CDR3, the DNA is TGTGCCAGTAATAGCGGAGGCCCGTGGGACAATGAGCAGTTCTTC. Encoded protein: CASNSGGPWDNEQFF.

Here the CDR3 reads CASTGPCGGFNTEAFF. For the CDR3, the DNA is TGTGCCAGCACGGGGCCCTGCGGAGGGTTTAACACTGAAGCTTTCTTT. V and J are TRBV21-1 and TRBJ1-1. TRBV21-1 is designated a pseudogene. CDR3 size: 16 residues.

The genes are TRBV9 and TRBJ1-1; D uncertain. The germline V gene encodes CDR1 SGDLS and CDR2 YYNGEE. Trimming took 1 base from V and 7 from J, leaving 17 bases between them. The length of the CDR3 is 15 residues. CDR3 loop: CASSVSAGLPGEAFF. DNA for the CDR3: TGTGCCAGCAGCGTAAGTGCAGGTCTCCCAGGTGAAGCTTTCTTT.